Presented here are 24 T cell receptor beta chains from one specimen sequenced in a study of human T cells and chemical hapten exposure (dated by TCRdb to the early 2020s). Total RNA was extracted from unfractionated whole blood that had been collected in Tempus Blood RNA tubes. The library was produced with 5' RACE. The sequencer was an Illumina MiSeq. The public reads were reanalyzed by TCRdb: fastp trimming at Q25, MiXCR alignment, in-frame beta chains only. For every CDR3 protein sequence, its rows merge into one entry that carries the most common genes and DNA. The sample table lists about 140,000 distinct CDR3 sequences, approximately 4% of them with a count of one. Over 1.1% of the sample is held by the ten biggest clonotypes. The receptors derive from a female donor in good health.

This clonotype was found a few times. The V and J genes are TRBV18 and TRBJ2-3; D remains unclear. The CDR3 is 14 amino acids. Germline CDR1 reads KGHSH; CDR2 reads LQKENI. Trimming pared 4 bases from V and 4 bases from J, leaving 12 bases between. CDR3 in amino acids: CASSLQVDSDTQYF. CDR3 bases: TGTGCCAGCTCACTACAAGTAGATTCAGATACGCAGTATTTT.

In this sample, this clonotype turned up many times. This chain joins TRBV9 and TRBJ2-7; the D gene could be TRBD1 or TRBD2 (6 bases each). Germline assignment: CDR1 SGDLS and CDR2 YYNGEE. Trimming pared 9 bases from V and 4 bases from J, leaving 20 bases between. This CDR3 has 14 residues. CDR3 loop: CATPFRGRVYEQYF. The CDR3, as DNA: TGTGCCACGCCTTTCCGGGGGCGAGTGTACGAGCAGTACTTC.

In its sample, this clonotype was seen many times. V usage is TRBV7-2 and J usage is TRBJ2-3, with a possible D match to TRBD2 (6 bases). The germline CDR1 and CDR2 sequences are SGHTA and FQGNSA. This CDR3 is 15 amino acids long. Trimming shortened V by 2 bases and J by 6 bases, and 15 bases separated the two germline ends. As DNA, the CDR3 is TGTGCCAGCAGCTTAACCCACGGACTACTTGATACGCAGTATTTT. Protein sequence: CASSLTHGLLDTQYF.

In its sample, this clonotype was seen many times. The gene calls are TRBV19 and TRBJ2-5; 9 bases map to TRBD2. J lost 2 bases, V lost 4 bases, and 5 bases had no gene match. Germline V gene lookup returns CDR1 LNHDA and CDR2 SQIVND (reference sequence). The CDR3 length is 15 residues. The CDR3 loop reads CASSSGGASQETQYF. The CDR3 DNA follows: TGTGCCAGTAGTAGCGGGGGGGCCAGTCAAGAGACCCAGTACTTC.

Many counts were recorded for this clonotype. The CDR3 sequence: CASSLGMTGVNEQFF. Here the CDR3 DNA reads TGTGCCAGCAGCTTAGGGATGACAGGGGTCAATGAGCAGTTCTTC. This chain connects TRBV7-9 to TRBJ2-1; 8 bases match TRBD1. Germline V lookup: CDR1 SEHNR, CDR2 FQNEAQ (reference sequence). Trimming cost V 1 base and J 6 bases; bases outside gene matches: 5. The CDR3 length is 15 residues. Based on the CDR3 plus reference TRBV7-9 and TRBJ2-1, the full variable domain is DTGVSQNPRHKITKRGQNVTFRCDPISEHNRLYWYRQTLGQGPEFLTYFQNEAQLEKSRLLSDRFSAERPKGSFSTLEIQRTEQGDSAMYLCASSLGMTGVNEQFFGPGTRLTVL.

The chain carries TRBV9 and TRBJ1-1, with a possible D match to TRBD1 (6 bases). Germline CDR1 reads SGDLS; CDR2 reads YYNGEE. The germline V and J ends were trimmed by 4 bases and 0 bases, with 16 bases remaining between them. The CDR3 is 16 residues long. The CDR3 loop reads CASSPSFQGLNTEAFF. The CDR3 coding sequence is TGTGCCAGCAGCCCTTCCTTCCAGGGGTTGAACACTGAAGCTTTCTTT.

This clonotype was found many times. The chain couples TRBV7-9 to TRBJ1-1; D gene unclear. From germline, CDR1 is SEHNR and CDR2 FQNEAQ (reference sequence). The V gene lost 5 bases and the J gene lost 3 bases, with 13 bases spanning the gap. This CDR3 has 14 residues. DNA for the CDR3: TGTGCCAGCAGCCCCTGGCGGCAGGACACTGAAGCTTTCTTT. It is translated as CASSPWRQDTEAFF.

Many counts were recorded for this clonotype. The chain links TRBV7-3 to TRBJ1-1; D unresolved. CDR1 is SGHTA, CDR2 FQGTGA, per germline. The CDR3 sequence is 12 residues long. The ends were cut back, 7 bases at V and 6 bases at J, with 12 bases in the middle. In DNA, the CDR3 is TGTGCCAGCACGGATACGTTGGCTGAAGCTTTCTTT. This codes for CASTDTLAEAFF.

This clonotype was seen ten or more times. The V gene is TRBV5-1, the J gene TRBJ1-6, with D possibly TRBD1 on 6 matching bases. The ends were cut back, 4 bases at V and 0 bases at J, with 8 bases in the middle. CDR1 and CDR2 from the germline V gene are SGHRS and YFSETQ. This CDR3 has 15 amino acids. CDR3 DNA sequence: TGCGCCAGCAGCGAACAGGGCTCCTATAATTCACCCCTCCACTTT. It yields the protein CASSEQGSYNSPLHF. The full variable domain, with the rest looked up from reference TRBV5-1 and TRBJ1-6, is KAGVTQTPRYLIKTRGQQVTLSCSPISGHRSVSWYQQTPGQGLQFLFEYFSETQRNKGNFPGRFSGRQFSNSRSEMNVSTLELGDSALYLCASSEQGSYNSPLHFGNGTRLTVT.

This clonotype was observed a handful of times. CDR3 sequence: CSVVGKTPTDEQYF. The DNA for the CDR3 is TGCAGCGTTGTTGGGAAGACACCTACCGACGAGCAGTACTTC. V and J are TRBV29-1 and TRBJ2-7; D is unclear. Trimming took 4 bases from V and 5 from J, leaving 18 bases between them. There are 14 residues in the CDR3. Germline V gene lookup returns CDR1 SQVTM and CDR2 ANQGSEA.

This clonotype has a count of ten or more. V gene TRBV20-1 combines with J gene TRBJ1-3, with D perhaps TRBD1 (5 bases). The CDR3 spans 12 residues. V was pared by 5 bases and J by 3 bases, with 8 bases between. The V gene's germline CDR1 is DFQATT and CDR2 SNEGSKA (reference sequence). The CDR3 DNA reads TGCAGTGCTTGGGGCTTTGGAAACACCATATATTTT. Translated, it gives CSAWGFGNTIYF.

There are many counts of this clonotype. The rearrangement uses TRBV3-1 and TRBJ2-7, with D perhaps assigned TRBD1 or TRBD2 (5 bases each). From germline, CDR1 is LGHDT and CDR2 YNNKEL (reference sequence). The length of the CDR3 is 13 residues. The V end lost 0 bases, the J end lost 7 bases, and 10 bases lay between the germline ends. The CDR3 DNA is TGTGCCAGCAGCCAAGATCTTGGGGGAGAGCAGTACTTC. The encoded protein is CASSQDLGGEQYF.

This clonotype was seen repeatedly, ten times or more. This chain joins TRBV29-1 and TRBJ1-2, with D uncertain. Germline CDR1 is SQVTM and CDR2 is ANQGSEA. The CDR3 contains 13 residues. V lost 2 bases and J lost 0, with 7 bases in between. The DNA for the CDR3 is TGCAGCGTTGAACATAGCTCTAACTATGGCTACACCTTC. Protein sequence: CSVEHSSNYGYTF.

The rearrangement uses TRBV27 and TRBJ2-3; 8 nucleotides agree with TRBD1. This CDR3 has 14 amino acids. J lost 3 bases, V lost 7 bases, and 6 bases had no gene match. Germline V gives CDR1 MNHEY, CDR2 SMNVEV (reference sequence). CDR3 loop: CASTTGGWTDTQYF. In DNA form, the CDR3 reads TGTGCCAGCACTACAGGGGGTTGGACAGATACGCAGTATTTT.

This clonotype was counted at least ten times. The chain recombines TRBV5-4 with TRBJ2-7; D gene unclear. The CDR3 consists of 16 residues. V lost 3 bases and J 2 bases, leaving 18 bases between the germline ends. CDR1 SGHNT and CDR2 YYREEE come from the germline V gene (reference sequence). Here the CDR3 reads CASSSPNTDGAYEQYF. The CDR3 DNA reads as TGTGCCAGCAGCTCCCCAAACACTGACGGAGCCTACGAGCAGTACTTC.

This clonotype has a count of ten or more. J is TRBJ2-1 and V is TRBV27; the D gene is possibly TRBD2 (6 bases). V dropped 0 bases and J dropped 6 bases, with 18 bases sitting between them. The CDR3 spans 17 residues. The germline V gene encodes CDR1 MNHEY and CDR2 SMNVEV (reference sequence). The CDR3 nucleotides read TGTGCCAGCAGTTTATCTCAACTAGCACGGTGGAGCAATGAGCAGTTCTTC. Protein: CASSLSQLARWSNEQFF.

This clonotype showed up many times. The chain links TRBV20-1 to TRBJ1-1, with D perhaps TRBD1 (5 bases). Trimming removed 3 bases from V and 5 bases from J, with 13 bases in between. Germline CDR1 reads DFQATT; CDR2 reads SNEGSKA (reference sequence). The CDR3 spans 13 residues. CDR3 nucleotides: TGCAGTGCTAGTGGGGGTCCAGGAACTGAAGCTTTCTTT. It is translated as CSASGGPGTEAFF.

In this sample, this clonotype turned up many times. The genes are TRBV3-1 and TRBJ2-6; the D call may be TRBD1 or TRBD2 (5 bases each). Trimming cost V 0 bases and J 0 bases, with 12 bases left between them. CDR1 and CDR2 (germline): LGHDT, YNNKEL (reference sequence). This CDR3 contains 18 residues. The CDR3 reads CASSQELGPPSGANVLTF. The CDR3 DNA reads as TGTGCCAGCAGCCAAGAGTTGGGACCGCCCTCTGGGGCCAACGTCCTGACTTTC.

This clonotype has only a few counts. The chain carries TRBV4-3 and TRBJ2-7; no clear D gene. Trimming removed 0 bases at V and 3 bases at J, with 12 bases between. Per germline, CDR1 LGHNA and CDR2 YSLEER. The length of the CDR3 is 15 residues. The CDR3 spells CASSQDRHSLYEQYF. CDR3 sequence (DNA): TGCGCCAGCAGCCAAGATAGGCACAGTCTCTACGAGCAGTACTTC.

This clonotype was picked up many times. The J gene is TRBJ2-3, the V gene TRBV12-3 or TRBV12-4; D call uncertain. Trimming left V 3 bases short and J 3 bases short, with 10 bases between. This CDR3 is 14 amino acids long. The CDR3 DNA reads as TGTGCCAGCAGTTTGGGCCTACCGACAGATACGCAGTATTTT. This gives the protein CASSLGLPTDTQYF.

Many counts were recorded for this clonotype. Because it lacks the conserved phenylalanine or tryptophan at the end, this CDR3 is likely a read error. This chain links TRBV24-1 with TRBJ2-6; no clear D. The germline V gene has CDR1 KGHDR and CDR2 SFDVKD. Trimming left V 7 bases short and J 2 bases short, with 11 bases between. CDR3 length: 15 amino acids. Here the CDR3 reads CATSGSFPGANVLTV. The CDR3 bases are TGTGCCACCAGCGGAAGTTTCCCTGGGGCCAACGTCCTGACTGTC.

Ten or more counts support this clonotype. The chain uses TRBV20-1 and TRBJ2-3; TRBD2 is a possible D gene (7 bases). Germline CDR1 reads DFQATT; CDR2 reads SNEGSKA (reference sequence). V was clipped by 3 bases and J by 5 bases, with 21 bases between them. The CDR3 totals 16 residues. CDR3 nucleotides: TGCAGTGCTAGCGTCCCCGGCGGGGGCAGACTAGATACGCAGTATTTT. Translating gives CSASVPGGGRLDTQYF.

There are many counts of this clonotype. The chain combines TRBV6-1 with TRBJ1-6; D is undetermined. The germline V and J ends were trimmed by 1 base and 0 bases, with 4 bases remaining between them. CDR1 and CDR2 from the germline V gene are MNHNS and SASEGT. The CDR3 runs to 15 residues. CDR3 bases: TGTGCCAGCAGTGAAGTCAGCTCCTATAATTCACCCCTCCACTTT. Protein product: CASSEVSSYNSPLHF.

In its sample, this clonotype was seen a few times. V gene TRBV5-1 combines with J gene TRBJ2-3, with TRBD1 matching over 9 bases. Germline CDR1 reads SGHRS; CDR2 reads YFSETQ. V was clipped by 4 bases and J by 4 bases; unmatched bases: 4. The CDR3 length is 14 residues. The CDR3 loop is CASSRDRVPDTQYF. The CDR3 nucleotides are TGCGCCAGCAGCCGGGACAGGGTCCCAGATACGCAGTATTTT.